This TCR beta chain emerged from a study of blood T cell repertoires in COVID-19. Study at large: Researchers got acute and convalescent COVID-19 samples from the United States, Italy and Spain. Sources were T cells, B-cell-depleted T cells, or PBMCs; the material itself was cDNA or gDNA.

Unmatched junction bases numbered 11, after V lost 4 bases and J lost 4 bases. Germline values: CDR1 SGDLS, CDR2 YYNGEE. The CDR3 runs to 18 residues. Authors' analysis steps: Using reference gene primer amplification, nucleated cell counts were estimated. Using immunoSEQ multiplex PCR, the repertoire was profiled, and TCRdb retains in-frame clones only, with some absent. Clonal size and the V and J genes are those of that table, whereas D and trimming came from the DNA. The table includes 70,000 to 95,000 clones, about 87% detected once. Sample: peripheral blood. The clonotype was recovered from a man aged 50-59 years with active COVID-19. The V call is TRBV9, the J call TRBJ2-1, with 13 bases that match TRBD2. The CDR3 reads CASSSRLAGGRGYNEQFF. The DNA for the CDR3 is TGTGCCAGCAGCTCTCGACTAGCGGGAGGCCGGGGTTACAATGAGCAGTTCTTC.